Presented here are 27 T cell receptor beta chains from one specimen sequenced in a study of blood T cell repertoires in COVID-19 (dated by TCRdb to 2018 to 2020). Library preparation was by the immunoSEQ multiplex PCR assay. TCRdb mirrors the immuneACCESS table, restricted to in-frame sequences. Some clones are absent from its copies; in checked studies, under half trace to an unresolved V gene, and the reason for the others is unknown. In this sample the table shows 60,000 to 90,000 clones, more than 60% of which occur a single time. The ten largest clones take up 22% of the sample. Input material: peripheral blood. These receptor sequences come from a man aged 55-75 years with acute or convalescent COVID-19.

This chain uses TRBV7-8 with TRBJ1-6; unclear D gene. This CDR3 has 16 amino acids. CDR1 and CDR2 (germline): SGHVS, FQNEAQ. Trimming pared 5 bases from V and 9 bases from J, leaving 20 bases between. CDR3 residues: CASSPGLGFMGSPLHF. The CDR3 DNA follows: TGTGCCAGCAGCCCAGGTCTTGGATTTATGGGTTCACCCCTCCACTTT.

The chain links TRBV5-1 to TRBJ2-4, with a tentative D call TRBD1 (6 bases). V dropped 1 base and J dropped 2 bases, with 16 bases sitting between them. Germline V gene lookup returns CDR1 SGHRS and CDR2 YFSETQ. CDR3 length: 17 residues. The CDR3 reads CASSLRQDGRTKNIQYF. The CDR3 region has the DNA TGCGCCAGCAGCTTGAGACAGGACGGCCGAACCAAAAACATTCAGTACTTC.

The CDR3 coding sequence is TGTGCCAGTATGGGGGGACAGGGGGCCTTCAATGAGCAGTTCTTC. Its protein is CASMGGQGAFNEQFF. The chain employs TRBV19 and TRBJ2-1; 12 bases match TRBD1. Per the germline V gene, CDR1 is LNHDA and CDR2 is SQIVND (reference sequence). The CDR3 consists of 15 residues. The J segment lost 6 bases and the V segment lost 7 bases, leaving 7 bases of the junction unmatched.

The J gene is TRBJ2-7, the V gene TRBV13, with 15 bases aligning to TRBD2. The germline V gene encodes CDR1 PRHDT and CDR2 FYEKMQ (reference sequence). V trimming: 3 bases; J trimming: 3 bases; junction bases outside the gene matches: 3. This CDR3 spans 16 amino acids. The CDR3 bases are TGTGCCAGCAGCTTTGGGACTAGCGGGAGGCACTACGAGCAGTACTTC. Protein product: CASSFGTSGRHYEQYF.

The V call is TRBV5-8, the J call TRBJ2-7; tentative D call: TRBD1 (5 bases). This CDR3 region has 13 residues. The V end lost 1 base, the J end lost 9 bases, and 14 bases lay between the germline ends. Germline CDR1 reads SGHTS; CDR2 reads YDEGEE. The CDR3 DNA is TGTGCCAGCAGCTTGCGGGTAGGGGTAGTGCAGTACGTC. This sequence encodes CASSLRVGVVQYV.

The chain links TRBV5-1 to TRBJ2-5; TRBD1 agrees at 8 bases. This CDR3 is built from 16 residues. Germline trimming cut 0 bases from V and 3 bases from J; bases unmatched to any gene: 7. CDR1 and CDR2 (germline): SGHRS, YFSETQ. The CDR3: CASSLEPWDRKETQYF. CDR3 coding DNA: TGCGCCAGCAGCTTGGAGCCTTGGGACAGGAAAGAGACCCAGTACTTC.

The chain is built from TRBV3-1 (or the pseudogene TRBV3-2) and TRBJ2-3, with 15 bases matching TRBD2. This CDR3 region has 19 residues. The J segment lost 5 bases and the V segment lost 0 bases, leaving 9 bases of the junction unmatched. Germline CDR1 is LGHDT and CDR2 is YNNKEL (reference sequence). CDR3 protein: CASSQESPGLAGGRDTQYF. The CDR3 region has the DNA TGTGCCAGCAGCCAAGAAAGCCCGGGACTAGCGGGGGGCCGAGATACGCAGTATTTT.

The rearrangement joins TRBV18 to TRBJ2-5; TRBD2 matches at 8 bases. CDR1 and CDR2 (germline): KGHSH, LQKENI. V trimming: 6 bases; J trimming: 5 bases; junction bases outside the gene matches: 14. The CDR3 runs 16 residues. CDR3 loop: CASSPSLGTSGETQYF. In DNA, the CDR3 is TGTGCCAGCTCCCCGAGTCTGGGGACTAGTGGCGAGACCCAGTACTTC.

The rearrangement uses TRBV28 and TRBJ2-7, with D possibly being TRBD1 (6 bases). The length of the CDR3 is 13 residues. Looked up from germline, CDR1 is MDHEN and CDR2 is SYDVKM. V shed 2 bases and J shed 4 bases, with 9 bases lying between them. As DNA, the CDR3 is TGTGCCAGCAGTTTAGTACAGGGTTACGAGCAGTACTTC. It is translated as CASSLVQGYEQYF.

The chain employs TRBV6-6 and TRBJ2-7; the match to TRBD1 covers 8 bases. Germline CDR1 reads MNHNY; CDR2 reads SVGAGI (reference sequence). V gave up 2 bases and J gave up 7 bases; unmatched junction bases: 4. CDR3 length equals 13 residues. The DNA for the CDR3 is TGTGCCAGCAGTTACACGGACAGGGATGAGCAGTACTTC. Protein: CASSYTDRDEQYF.

The chain joins TRBV5-6 to TRBJ1-6; D is undetermined. Germline V lookup: CDR1 SGHDT, CDR2 YYEEEE. Trimming pared 2 bases from V and 9 bases from J, leaving 6 bases between. The CDR3 contains 12 residues. The CDR3 nucleotides are TGTGCCAGCAGCTTACCTAGTTCACCCCTCCACTTT. It is translated as CASSLPSSPLHF.

V and J are TRBV14 and TRBJ2-3; 9 nucleotides line up with TRBD2. CDR3 length equals 21 residues. With V trimmed by 0 bases and J by 3 bases, 19 bases remained unmatched. CDR1 SGHDN and CDR2 FVKESK come from the germline V gene. DNA for the CDR3: TGTGCCAGCAGCCAAGATTCCCAGCGGGGGGTCCTTTCTTTAACGACAGATACGCAGTATTTT. It yields the protein CASSQDSQRGVLSLTTDTQYF.

The chain is built from TRBV2 and TRBJ2-5; D call uncertain. V shed 4 bases and J shed 1 base, with 4 bases lying between them. Looked up from germline, CDR1 is SNHLY and CDR2 is FYNNEI. There are 12 residues in the CDR3. The chain's CDR3 is CASSVLQETQYF. CDR3 DNA sequence: TGTGCCAGCAGTGTACTCCAAGAGACCCAGTACTTC.

The gene calls are TRBV5-1 and TRBJ2-1, with 8 bases fitting TRBD2. V dropped 4 bases and J dropped 4; count of bases not matched to a gene: 7. CDR1 SGHRS and CDR2 YFSETQ come from the germline V gene. The length of the CDR3 is 15 residues. The CDR3 spells CASSRSSGVYNEQFF. The CDR3 DNA reads as TGCGCCAGCAGCCGGAGTAGCGGGGTATACAATGAGCAGTTCTTC.

The rearrangement links TRBV9 to TRBJ2-3; D is perhaps TRBD1 (6 bases). This CDR3 is built from 15 residues. V was clipped by 4 bases and J by 4 bases, with 16 bases between them. The V gene's germline CDR1 is SGDLS and CDR2 YYNGEE. The CDR3 DNA follows: TGTGCCAGCAGCCCCAGAGGGGGAACCTCAGATACGCAGTATTTT. Translation: CASSPRGGTSDTQYF. The complete variable domain, with remaining parts taken from reference TRBV9 and TRBJ2-3, reads DSGVTQTPKHLITATGQRVTLRCSPRSGDLSVYWYQQSLDQGLQFLIQYYNGEERAKGNILERFSAQQFPDLHSELNLSSLELGDSALYFCASSPRGGTSDTQYFGPGTRLTVL.

This rearrangement joins TRBV6-1 to TRBJ2-2, with D possibly TRBD1 on 6 matching bases. This CDR3 has 16 residues. The V gene lost 3 bases and the J gene lost 3 bases, with 14 bases spanning the gap. Germline values: CDR1 MNHNS, CDR2 SASEGT. The CDR3 sequence is CASSELRGWDTGELFF. In nucleotides, the CDR3 is TGTGCCAGCAGTGAGCTCAGGGGATGGGACACCGGGGAGCTGTTTTTT.

The chain uses TRBV9 and TRBJ1-2; D is uncertain. CDR1 and CDR2 from the germline V gene are SGDLS and YYNGEE. Deletions cut 0 bases from V and 4 bases from J, with 10 bases between. The CDR3 totals 14 residues. The CDR3 loop is CASSVESQSYGYTF. The CDR3 region has the DNA TGTGCCAGCAGCGTAGAGTCGCAGTCCTATGGCTACACCTTC. Full variable domain (remainder filled in from reference TRBV9 and TRBJ1-2): DSGVTQTPKHLITATGQRVTLRCSPRSGDLSVYWYQQSLDQGLQFLIQYYNGEERAKGNILERFSAQQFPDLHSELNLSSLELGDSALYFCASSVESQSYGYTFGSGTRLTVV.

The chain joins TRBV7-2 to TRBJ2-5, with TRBD2 matching 12 bases. V gave up 2 bases and J gave up 5 bases; unmatched junction bases: 3. This CDR3 is built from 15 residues. Germline loops: CDR1 SGHTA, CDR2 FQGNSA. The DNA for the CDR3 is TGTGCCAGCAGCTTACTAGCGGGGGGGCTTGAGACCCAGTACTTC. Its protein product is CASSLLAGGLETQYF.

The rearrangement uses TRBV20-1 and TRBJ1-2, with D possibly TRBD1 on 6 matching bases. The V and J ends lost 3 bases and 5 bases respectively, with 19 bases between them. Germline V gene sequence: CDR1 DFQATT, CDR2 SNEGSKA (reference sequence). The CDR3 loop spans 15 amino acids. Written as DNA, the CDR3 is TGCAGTGCTAGTTTGAAGGGGGAGGGTTCTTATGGCTACACCTTC. It is translated as CSASLKGEGSYGYTF.

A single count supports this clone. V gene TRBV30 combines with J gene TRBJ2-2, with 9 bases aligning to TRBD1. V was pared by 3 bases and J by 4 bases, with 6 bases of the junction left unmatched. CDR1 is GTSNPN, CDR2 SVGIG, per germline (reference sequence). This CDR3 spans 15 amino acids. The CDR3 DNA reads TGTGCCTGGAGCACCGGGACAGGGTTCACCGGGGAGCTGTTTTTT. It is translated as CAWSTGTGFTGELFF.

The chain employs TRBV5-4 and TRBJ1-1, with a weak D call TRBD1 (5 bases). The ends were cut back, 3 bases at V and 5 bases at J, with 11 bases in the middle. Germline V lookup: CDR1 SGHNT, CDR2 YYREEE (reference sequence). CDR3 length: 13 amino acids. The CDR3 sequence: CASSSAGETEAFF. The CDR3 DNA follows: TGTGCCAGCAGCTCGGCGGGGGAGACTGAAGCTTTCTTT.

V is TRBV5-6 and J is TRBJ2-7; 7 positions agree with TRBD1. Losses at the gene ends were 5 bases for V and 3 bases for J; bases not matched to a gene: 11. This CDR3 is built from 15 residues. Germline values: CDR1 SGHDT, CDR2 YYEEEE. CDR3 DNA sequence: TGTGCCAGCAGTCGGACCGGGACAGAGTTCTACGAGCAGTACTTC. This codes for CASSRTGTEFYEQYF.

This clone was counted only a few times. The V call is TRBV19, the J call TRBJ2-5, with D hard to call. Germline V gives CDR1 LNHDA, CDR2 SQIVND (reference sequence). The V end was cut by 1 base, the J end by 1 base, with 19 bases between. This CDR3 is 18 amino acids long. CDR3: CASSIVGSEYSGQETQYF. In DNA form, the CDR3 reads TGTGCCAGTAGTATAGTTGGTTCCGAGTATTCGGGCCAAGAGACCCAGTACTTC.

This clone appeared a single time. The V gene is TRBV6-5, the J gene TRBJ2-7; TRBD1 matches at 8 bases. V lost 7 bases and J lost 3; bases outside the gene matches: 8. Germline CDR1 reads MNHEY; CDR2 reads SVGAGI. The CDR3 totals 14 residues. CDR3 region: CASISRGLNYEQYV. The CDR3 DNA reads as TGTGCCAGCATAAGCAGGGGGCTGAACTACGAGCAGTACGTC.

V and J are TRBV10-3 and TRBJ1-3; D remains ambiguous. The V end lost 2 bases, the J end lost 4 bases, and 9 bases lay between the germline ends. Germline V CDR1 and CDR2: ENHRY, SYGVKD. The CDR3 has 14 residues. The CDR3: CAISEVNAGNTIYF. The CDR3, as DNA: TGTGCCATCAGTGAGGTGAACGCGGGAAACACCATATATTTT.

The J gene is TRBJ1-1, the V gene TRBV5-1; a weak D match, TRBD1 (5 bases). CDR1 is SGHRS and CDR2 is YFSETQ in the germline V gene. This CDR3 comprises 15 residues. Between the trimmed V and J ends, which lost 3 bases and 1 base, there was a span of 13 bases. The CDR3 reads CASSSLLTENTEAFF. The DNA of the CDR3 is TGCGCCAGCAGCTCCCTATTGACAGAGAACACTGAAGCTTTCTTT.

At least ten counts were recorded for this clone. This chain connects TRBV10-3 to TRBJ1-4; 8 nucleotides line up with TRBD1. The CDR3 consists of 16 residues. CDR1 ENHRY and CDR2 SYGVKD come from the germline V gene. After removal of 4 bases from V and 6 bases from J, the junction contained 10 bases not matched to a gene. For the CDR3, the DNA is TGTGCCATCAGTGGGACAGGGCAGGTTGCGGATGAAAAACTGTTTTTT. Encoded protein: CAISGTGQVADEKLFF.